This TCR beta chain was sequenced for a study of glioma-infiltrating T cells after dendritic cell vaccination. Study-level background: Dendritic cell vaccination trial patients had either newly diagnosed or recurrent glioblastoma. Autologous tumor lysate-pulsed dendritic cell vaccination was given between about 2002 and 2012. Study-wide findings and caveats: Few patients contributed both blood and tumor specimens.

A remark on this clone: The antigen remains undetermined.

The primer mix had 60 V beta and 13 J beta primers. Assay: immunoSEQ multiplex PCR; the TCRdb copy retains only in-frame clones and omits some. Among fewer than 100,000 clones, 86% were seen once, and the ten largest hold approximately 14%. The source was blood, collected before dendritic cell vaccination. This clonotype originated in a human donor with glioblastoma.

The CDR3 loop is CASSRMGQTYGYTF. CDR3 nucleotides: TGTGCCAGCAGCCGAATGGGACAGACCTATGGCTACACCTTC. The chain combines TRBV5-6 with TRBJ1-2; 7 nucleotides line up with TRBD1. V trimming: 4 bases; J trimming: 4 bases; junction bases outside the gene matches: 7. There are 14 residues in the CDR3. CDR1 and CDR2 from the germline V gene are SGHDT and YYEEEE. The full variable domain, in which reference TRBV5-6 and TRBJ1-2 provide the parts outside the CDR3, is DAGVTQSPTHLIKTRGQQVTLRCSPKSGHDTVSWYQQALGQGPQFIFQYYEEEERQRGNFPDRFSGHQFPNYSSELNVNALLLGDSALYLCASSRMGQTYGYTFGSGTRLTVV.